The 11 T cell receptor beta chains below were found in one sample sequenced in a study of blood T cell repertoires in COVID-19. Here immunoSEQ multiplex PCR was the method, and the copy in TCRdb shows in-frame clones only, minus some. This sample has about 200,000 clones, with around 85% found just once. The material sequenced was peripheral blood. These receptors all stem from a woman aged 80 or older with acute or convalescent COVID-19.

V is TRBV27 and J is TRBJ2-3; D ambiguous. CDR3 size: 14 residues. From germline, CDR1 is MNHEY and CDR2 SMNVEV (reference sequence). The ends were cut back, 2 bases at V and 2 bases at J, with 8 bases in the middle. The CDR3 DNA reads as TGTGCCAGCAGTTTAGGGCAACCCACAGATACGCAGTATTTT. It codes for CASSLGQPTDTQYF.

The gene calls are TRBV3-1 (or the pseudogene TRBV3-2) and TRBJ2-2, with D hard to call. V was cut by 1 base and J by 3 bases, with 6 bases left in between. Germline CDR1 LGHDT, CDR2 YNNKEL (reference sequence). This CDR3 contains 14 residues. In DNA, the CDR3 is TGTGCCAGCAGCCAAGGGCTTTACACCGGGGAGCTGTTTTTT. It is translated as CASSQGLYTGELFF.

This chain uses TRBV6-5 with TRBJ2-3, with 7 bases identical to TRBD1. CDR1 is MNHEY and CDR2 is SVGAGI in the germline V gene. The CDR3 is made up of 15 amino acids. J lost 1 base, V lost 5 bases, and 6 bases had no gene match. CDR3 coding DNA: TGTGCCAGCAGTCAATTCGGACAGGGCACAGATACGCAGTATTTT. Amino acids: CASSQFGQGTDTQYF.

This clone was seen only once. This sequence joins TRBV7-2 and TRBJ2-1, with 11 bases that match TRBD2. CDR1 and CDR2 (germline): SGHTA, FQGNSA. J lost 8 bases, V lost 4 bases, and 10 bases had no gene match. The CDR3 has 16 amino acids. CDR3 DNA: TGTGCCAGCAGCTCAGATTTAGCGGGGGGGAGTTATGAGCAGTTCTTC. Translating gives CASSSDLAGGSYEQFF. The full variable domain, rest sourced from reference TRBV7-2 and TRBJ2-1, is GAGVSQSPSNKVTEKGKDVELRCDPISGHTALYWYRQSLGQGLEFLIYFQGNSAPDKSGLPSDRFSAERTGGSVSTLTIQRTQQEDSAVYLCASSSDLAGGSYEQFFGPGTRLTVL.

The chain couples TRBV6-6 to TRBJ1-5, with D possibly TRBD1 on 6 matching bases. Germline V gives CDR1 MNHNY, CDR2 SVGAGI (reference sequence). Trimming took 0 bases from V and 7 from J, leaving 10 bases between them. The CDR3 is 14 residues long. CDR3 coding DNA: TGTGCCAGCAGTTACTCAGGGGGGGAGCAGCCCCAGCATTTT. Its protein product is CASSYSGGEQPQHF.

CDR3 coding DNA: TGCGCCAGCAGCTGGACAGGGGGCGGTGACAATGAGCAGTTCTTC. Residues: CASSWTGGGDNEQFF. This sequence joins TRBV5-1 and TRBJ2-1, with 11 bases aligning to TRBD1. Trimming took 3 bases from V and 5 from J; bases not matched to a gene: 4. The CDR3 has 15 amino acids. Germline CDR1 is SGHRS and CDR2 is YFSETQ.

The chain links TRBV30 to TRBJ2-1; TRBD1 matches at 7 bases. CDR3 length equals 13 residues. From germline, CDR1 is GTSNPN and CDR2 SVGIG (reference sequence). With 4 bases clipped from V and 4 bases from J, the junction kept 4 bases outside the gene matches. The CDR3 nucleotides read TGTGCCTGGAACAGGGGACAGTACAATGAGCAGTTCTTC. It codes for CAWNRGQYNEQFF.

V usage is TRBV3-1 (or the pseudogene TRBV3-2) and J usage is TRBJ2-2; D unresolved. Trimming removed 4 bases at V and 4 bases at J, with 10 bases between. The CDR3 totals 14 residues. Germline V lookup: CDR1 LGHDT, CDR2 YNNKEL (reference sequence). In DNA form, the CDR3 reads TGTGCCAGCAGCCCTCCTAGAGGCACCGGGGAGCTGTTTTTT. As protein: CASSPPRGTGELFF.

The gene calls are TRBV15 and TRBJ1-6; no clear D. The germline V gene encodes CDR1 LNHNV and CDR2 YYDKDF (reference sequence). The germline V and J ends were trimmed by 0 bases and 8 bases, with 8 bases remaining between them. The CDR3 has 14 amino acids. Written as DNA, the CDR3 is TGTGCCACCAGCAGAGACGCGTTGGATTCACCCCTCCACTTT. It codes for CATSRDALDSPLHF.

CDR3 bases: TGTGCCAGCAGTTACCTCAGACAGGGTGACTACAATGAGCAGTTCTTC. Protein sequence: CASSYLRQGDYNEQFF. The chain couples TRBV6-6 to TRBJ2-1; 7 positions match TRBD1. The CDR3 runs 16 residues. Germline lookup yields CDR1 MNHNY and CDR2 SVGAGI (reference sequence). After removal of 2 bases from V and 3 bases from J, the junction contained 7 bases not matched to a gene.

The chain combines TRBV20-1 with TRBJ2-5, with a weak D call TRBD2 (6 bases). The CDR3 length is 16 residues. Looked up from germline, CDR1 is DFQATT and CDR2 is SNEGSKA (reference sequence). The V end lost 3 bases, the J end lost 5 bases, and 22 bases lay between the germline ends. The DNA of the CDR3 is TGCAGTGCTAGTTCAGGACGGGAAGGGAGGTGGGAGACCCAGTACTTC. Encoded protein: CSASSGREGRWETQYF.